This T cell receptor (beta chain) came from a study of blood T cell repertoires in COVID-19. The overall study: Italy, Spain and the United States were the sources of the convalescent and acute COVID-19 samples. T cells, B-cell-depleted T cells, or PBMCs supplied cDNA or gDNA.

As processed by the authors: It was from reference gene primer amplification that nucleated cell counts were estimated. Clones were read by immunoSEQ multiplex PCR, and TCRdb kept only the in-frame ones, dropping some. The DNA was the basis for D and trimming; V, J and clone size are from that table. The data contain about 230,000 clones, about 83% of them singletons. The CDR3 runs 13 residues. Trimming pared 6 bases from V and 7 bases from J, leaving 13 bases between. The germline V gene has CDR1 MNHEY and CDR2 SVGAGI. Input material: peripheral blood. The clonotype comes from a man between 40 and 49 years old with active or convalescent COVID-19. The chain has TRBV6-5 and TRBJ2-1; a possible D gene is TRBD2 (5 bases). The CDR3 is CASSPLARNEQFF. The CDR3 bases are TGTGCCAGCAGCCCCCTAGCCCGAAATGAGCAGTTCTTC.